The 30 T cell receptor beta chains below come from one sample, sequenced in a study of blood T cell repertoires in COVID-19. Here immunoSEQ multiplex PCR was the method, and the copy in TCRdb shows in-frame clones only, minus some. This sample carries about 380,000 clones, 85% of them seen once, and the ten largest clones take around 3.4%. Specimen: peripheral blood. The receptors were gathered from a woman under 30 with acute or convalescent COVID-19.

This chain connects TRBV7-8 to TRBJ2-2; D may be TRBD2 (5 bases). V shed 5 bases and J shed 6 bases, with 13 bases lying between them. This CDR3 region has 14 residues. Germline CDR1 SGHVS, CDR2 FQNEAQ. DNA of the CDR3: TGTGCCAGCAGCCCCCGGGAAAAGGCCGGGGAGCTGTTTTTT. Translation: CASSPREKAGELFF.

J is TRBJ2-3 and V is TRBV19; unclear D gene. CDR3 size: 14 residues. Between the trimmed V and J ends, which lost 1 base and 0 bases, there was a span of 5 bases. From germline, CDR1 is LNHDA and CDR2 SQIVND (reference sequence). The CDR3 loop is CASSIVASTDTQYF. Here the CDR3 DNA reads TGTGCCAGTAGTATAGTAGCCAGCACAGATACGCAGTATTTT.

The chain employs TRBV19 and TRBJ2-7, with D uncertain. This CDR3 is built from 15 residues. Germline CDR1 LNHDA, CDR2 SQIVND (reference sequence). V was trimmed by 5 bases and J by 0 bases, leaving 14 bases between them. The CDR3: CASSPFSGRSYEQYF. The CDR3 region has the DNA TGTGCCAGTAGTCCCTTTTCTGGCCGCTCCTACGAGCAGTACTTC.

CDR3 protein: CASSAYTGGADTQYF. DNA for the CDR3: TGTGCCAGCAGTGCATACACAGGGGGCGCAGATACGCAGTATTTT. The gene calls are TRBV27 and TRBJ2-3; 9 bases align to TRBD1. This CDR3 is built from 15 residues. Per the germline V gene, CDR1 is MNHEY and CDR2 is SMNVEV (reference sequence). J was trimmed by 4 bases and V by 5 bases; bases with no gene match: 7.

This chain joins TRBV5-1 and TRBJ2-7; TRBD2 is a possible D gene (5 bases). The CDR3 loop spans 15 amino acids. Germline V CDR1 and CDR2: SGHRS, YFSETQ. The V and J ends lost 0 bases and 0 bases respectively, with 10 bases between them. CDR3 in DNA: TGCGCCAGCAGCTTGGTTAGCGCCGGCTCCTACGAGCAGTACTTC. This sequence encodes CASSLVSAGSYEQYF.

The V gene is TRBV9, the J gene TRBJ2-7, with TRBD2 as a possible D gene (6 bases). This CDR3 comprises 15 residues. V shed 1 base and J shed 5 bases, with 16 bases lying between them. CDR1 and CDR2 (germline): SGDLS, YYNGEE. Written as DNA, the CDR3 is TGTGCCAGCAGCGTATATGGGACTCCGGACCACGAGCAGTACTTC. It yields the protein CASSVYGTPDHEQYF.

A note on this clone: One junction end disagrees with the germline gene, perhaps due to a read error. V usage is TRBV9 and J usage is TRBJ1-4; D is ambiguous. The germline V gene encodes CDR1 SGDLS and CDR2 YYNGEE. This CDR3 region has 17 residues. For the CDR3, the DNA is TGTGCTAGCAGCCCCCCCCTAGTCGGTAGCGGGCTGGGCGACCTGTTTTTT. It translates to CASSPPLVGSGLGDLFF. Together with reference TRBV9 and TRBJ1-4, the CDR3 gives the full variable domain: DSGVTQTPKHLITATGQRVTLRCSPRSGDLSVYWYQQSLDQGLQFLIQYYNGEERAKGNILERFSAQQFPDLHSELNLSSLELGDSALYFCASSPPLVGSGLGDLFFGSGTQLSVL.

Concerning this clone: Other nucleotide sequences from this sample produce the same CDR3. The CDR3 is CASSRGGNTEAFF. DNA for the CDR3: TGTGCCAGCAGCCGGGGGGGGAACACTGAAGCTTTCTTT. The V call is TRBV6-5, the J call TRBJ1-1; TRBD1 might be the D (5 bases). V gave up 6 bases and J gave up 1 base, with 9 bases separating them. The CDR3 runs to 13 residues. Germline loops: CDR1 MNHEY, CDR2 SVGAGI.

The chain recombines TRBV14 with TRBJ2-1; D may be TRBD2 (6 bases). The V gene lost 4 bases and the J gene lost 5 bases, with 18 bases spanning the gap. Germline V gives CDR1 SGHDN, CDR2 FVKESK. This CDR3 is 16 amino acids long. CDR3 protein: CASSRLRDSKNNEQFF. CDR3 nucleotides: TGTGCCAGCAGCCGTCTCCGGGACTCAAAGAACAATGAGCAGTTCTTC.

The rearrangement joins TRBV10-1 to TRBJ2-5, with TRBD2 matching over 14 bases. The V segment lost 3 bases and the J segment 2 bases; nucleotides outside the gene matches: 2. Germline V gene sequence: CDR1 WNHNN, CDR2 SYGVQD (reference sequence). The CDR3 has 16 amino acids. The CDR3 region has the DNA TGCGCCAGCAGTGATCGACTAGCGGGAGGGCAAGAGACCCAGTACTTC. The encoded protein is CASSDRLAGGQETQYF.

The chain links TRBV29-1 to TRBJ1-2; the match to TRBD1 covers 9 bases. Germline V gene data show CDR1 as SQVTM and CDR2 as ANQGSEA. V gave up 8 bases and J gave up 7 bases; unmatched junction bases: 11. The CDR3 has 13 residues. The CDR3 nucleotides are TGCAGCTTCCGGGACAGGGTGGTTTCTGGCTACACCTTC. This encodes CSFRDRVVSGYTF. Filled out from reference TRBV29-1 and TRBJ1-2, the complete variable domain reads SAVISQKPSRDICQRGTSLTIQCQVDSQVTMMFWYRQQPGQSLTLIATANQGSEATYESGFVIDKFPISRPNLTFSTLTVSNMSPEDSSIYLCSFRDRVVSGYTFGSGTRLTVV.

The chain is built from TRBV6-5 and TRBJ2-7; TRBD1 matches at 12 bases. The J segment lost 3 bases and the V segment lost 6 bases, leaving 6 bases of the junction unmatched. The CDR3 covers 15 residues. Germline V CDR1 and CDR2: MNHEY, SVGAGI. The CDR3 protein is CASRIGTGGGYEQYF. The DNA for the CDR3 is TGTGCCAGCAGGATAGGGACAGGGGGCGGCTACGAGCAGTACTTC.

This chain connects TRBV2 to TRBJ2-5; D call uncertain. The V end lost 7 bases, the J end lost 2 bases, and 11 bases lay between the germline ends. The CDR3 is 13 residues long. Per the germline V gene, CDR1 is SNHLY and CDR2 is FYNNEI. This chain's CDR3 is CASIETEQETQYF. The CDR3 DNA follows: TGTGCCAGCATAGAGACGGAGCAAGAGACCCAGTACTTC.

The chain joins TRBV29-1 to TRBJ1-5, with TRBD1 matching 10 bases. Germline CDR1 is SQVTM and CDR2 is ANQGSEA. The CDR3 is 13 residues long. V gave up 7 bases and J gave up 8 bases; unmatched junction bases: 8. In nucleotides, the CDR3 is TGCAGCGCCGGCCGGGACAGGGGTGAGCCCCAGCATTTT. It is translated as CSAGRDRGEPQHF.

The rearrangement links TRBV24-1 to TRBJ2-1; maybe TRBD1 (5 bases). The length of the CDR3 is 12 residues. V gave up 1 base and J gave up 11 bases, with 8 bases separating them. Germline V lookup: CDR1 KGHDR, CDR2 SFDVKD. The chain's CDR3 is CATSDFRQKQFF. Written as DNA, the CDR3 is TGTGCCACCAGTGATTTTCGACAGAAGCAGTTCTTC.

The chain links TRBV7-2 to TRBJ2-3; D gene ambiguous. V was trimmed by 2 bases and J by 4 bases, leaving 7 bases between them. Germline V gives CDR1 SGHTA, CDR2 FQGNSA. The CDR3 has 13 residues. As DNA, the CDR3 is TGTGCCAGCAGCTTATACCGCGCAGATACGCAGTATTTT. Translation: CASSLYRADTQYF.

Here the CDR3 DNA reads TGCGCCAGCAGCTCAACCGGACAGGGGCCAAGTGAAAAACTGTTTTTT. Amino acids: CASSSTGQGPSEKLFF. The chain has TRBV5-1 and TRBJ1-4, with 9 bases matching TRBD1. Looked up from germline, CDR1 is SGHRS and CDR2 is YFSETQ. Germline trimming cut 3 bases from V and 7 bases from J; bases unmatched to any gene: 10. The CDR3 consists of 16 residues.

The sample holds one count of this clone. The genes are TRBV7-9 and TRBJ1-4, with 7 bases fitting TRBD1. The CDR3 length is 15 residues. The ends lost 2 bases at V and 2 bases at J; junction bases unmatched: 2. Germline CDR1 reads SEHNR; CDR2 reads FQNEAQ (reference sequence). For the CDR3, the DNA is TGTGCCAGCAGCTTACAGGGACAGACTAATGAAAAACTGTTTTTT. It yields the protein CASSLQGQTNEKLFF.

The V call is TRBV5-1, the J call TRBJ1-1; D is unresolved. Trimming took off 5 bases at V and 1 base at J, with 12 bases between the two ends. The CDR3 contains 14 residues. CDR1 and CDR2 (germline): SGHRS, YFSETQ. The CDR3 reads CASSPDGKNTEAFF. The CDR3, as DNA: TGCGCCAGCAGTCCGGACGGGAAGAACACTGAAGCTTTCTTT.

Here the CDR3 reads CASSYNRNMNTEAFF. DNA of the CDR3: TGTGCCAGCAGTTACAACAGAAACATGAACACTGAAGCTTTCTTT. The rearrangement uses TRBV6-5 and TRBJ1-1; D is ambiguous. The CDR3 covers 15 residues. Germline V gene lookup returns CDR1 MNHEY and CDR2 SVGAGI. The V and J ends lost 2 bases and 0 bases respectively, with 10 bases between them.

The CDR3 DNA reads as TGTGCCAGCAGCCTGAAAAAACCGGGGAGGGTTGATACGCAGTATTTT. It is translated as CASSLKKPGRVDTQYF. The chain carries TRBV3-1 (or the pseudogene TRBV3-2) and TRBJ2-3; 7 bases are shared with TRBD2. Germline lookup yields CDR1 LGHDT and CDR2 YNNKEL (reference sequence). This CDR3 is 16 amino acids long. V lost 4 bases and J lost 6; bases outside the gene matches: 13.

The CDR3 here is CASSQQGQTEAFF. In DNA, the CDR3 is TGTGCCAGCAGCCAGCAGGGTCAGACTGAAGCTTTCTTT. The chain employs TRBV3-1 (or the pseudogene TRBV3-2) and TRBJ1-1; a weak D match, TRBD1 (5 bases). The CDR3 is made up of 13 amino acids. The V and J ends lost 3 bases and 5 bases respectively, with 10 bases between them. Germline V gives CDR1 LGHDT, CDR2 YNNKEL (reference sequence).

V and J are TRBV6-4 and TRBJ2-3; 7 nucleotides line up with TRBD1. V gave up 8 bases and J gave up 6 bases; unmatched junction bases: 11. There are 14 residues in the CDR3. In germline, CDR1 is MRHNA, CDR2 SNTAGT. Here the CDR3 reads CASATTGDSDTQYF. The CDR3 coding sequence is TGTGCCAGCGCCACTACAGGGGATAGCGATACGCAGTATTTT.

The V call is TRBV27, the J call TRBJ1-5; TRBD1 might be the D (6 bases). V was shortened by 5 bases and J by 4 bases, with 9 bases between the two germline ends. Germline lookup yields CDR1 MNHEY and CDR2 SMNVEV (reference sequence). There are 13 residues in the CDR3. The DNA for the CDR3 is TGTGCCAGCAGTACAGGGAGAAATCAGCCCCAGCATTTT. Translated: CASSTGRNQPQHF.

In its sample, this clone is medium-sized. This chain connects TRBV2 to TRBJ1-5, with TRBD1 matching over 8 bases. Looked up from germline, CDR1 is SNHLY and CDR2 is FYNNEI. The ends lost 11 bases at V and 4 bases at J; junction bases unmatched: 10. CDR3 length equals 14 residues. DNA for the CDR3: TGTGCCTCGACTGACAGGGGTAGAAATCAGCCCCAGCATTTT. It codes for CASTDRGRNQPQHF.

The CDR3 DNA reads as TGTGCCAGCAGAGGACAGGGGGCTGAAGGCTACACCTTC. This sequence encodes CASRGQGAEGYTF. The chain employs TRBV27 and TRBJ1-2; 11 nucleotides line up with TRBD1. Germline assignment: CDR1 MNHEY and CDR2 SMNVEV (reference sequence). The junction had 5 bases not matched to a gene; V was cut back by 6 bases and J by 8 bases. CDR3 length: 13 residues.

The rearrangement links TRBV9 to TRBJ2-7; D not certain. The CDR3 has 14 residues. Trimming shortened V by 0 bases and J by 1 base, and 8 bases separated the two germline ends. Germline V gene data show CDR1 as SGDLS and CDR2 as YYNGEE. CDR3 region: CASSVGLFSYEQYF. CDR3 coding DNA: TGTGCCAGCAGCGTAGGTCTCTTTTCCTACGAGCAGTACTTC.

The rearrangement uses TRBV2 and TRBJ1-4; D unclear. In germline, CDR1 is SNHLY, CDR2 FYNNEI. The V and J ends lost 1 base and 1 base respectively, with 7 bases between them. The CDR3 covers 15 residues. In nucleotides, the CDR3 is TGTGCCAGCAGTGAAGTAGAGGGAACTAATGAAAAACTGTTTTTT. Translating it yields CASSEVEGTNEKLFF.

The rearrangement links TRBV5-8 to TRBJ2-3; weak D call: TRBD1 (6 bases). Germline V lookup: CDR1 SGHTS, CDR2 YDEGEE. Trimming left V 5 bases short and J 2 bases short, with 15 bases between. CDR3 length: 15 residues. This CDR3 reads CASRKRTVNTDTQYF. CDR3 nucleotide sequence: TGTGCCAGCAGGAAGAGGACAGTCAACACAGATACGCAGTATTTT.

V and J are TRBV5-1 and TRBJ2-5; 8 bases align to TRBD1. In germline, CDR1 is SGHRS, CDR2 YFSETQ. J was trimmed by 1 base and V by 1 base; bases with no gene match: 0. There are 14 residues in the CDR3. The CDR3 is CASSLTGGQETQYF. CDR3 DNA sequence: TGCGCCAGCAGCTTGACAGGGGGCCAAGAGACCCAGTACTTC.